Listed below are T cell receptor beta chains from one sample, sequenced in a study of CD8 T cells in ankylosing spondylitis. TCRdb analysed the 5' RACE reads with MiXCR anew, one entry per CDR3 protein. The table shows under 300,000 distinct CDR3 sequences, with about 10% occurring only once. Input material: blood, either unsorted or a sorted T cell fraction (not recorded which). These receptors were taken from a male donor with ankylosing spondylitis or in good health (not recorded which). Each CDR3 is given with its conserved first and last residue. D genes are given only for firm matches. Clone size, where shown, is once, few, many, or a class for clones that have expanded.

clone_size	d_call	j_call	v_call	cdr3_nt	cdr3_aa
NA	NA	TRBJ1-2	TRBV12-3/TRBV12-4	TGTGCCAGCAGCCTAGGAGGGGGTGGGGCCCTCTTGACTAACTATGGCTACACCTTC	CASSLGGGGALLTNYGYTF
many	TRBD1	TRBJ1-1	TRBV20-1	TGCAGTGCTAGCTGGACAGGTTACACTGAAGCTTTCTTT	CSASWTGYTEAFF
many	NA	TRBJ1-1	TRBV5-1	TGCGCCAGCAGCCCAGGCTCGGGGACTGAAGCTTTCTTT	CASSPGSGTEAFF
many	TRBD1	TRBJ1-2	TRBV20-1	TGCAGTGCACGGACAGGGGGATTTGAACCGTATGGCTACACCTTC	CSARTGGFEPYGYTF
many	TRBD1	TRBJ1-1	TRBV5-1	TGCGCCAGCAGCCCCAGGGGGCCTGGGAACACTGAAGCTTTCTTT	CASSPRGPGNTEAFF
many	NA	TRBJ2-2	TRBV5-1	TGCGCCAGCAGCTTGATGGGGGTCGGGGAGCTGTTTTTT	CASSLMGVGELFF
many	NA	TRBJ2-5	TRBV28	TGTGCCAGCACCCCTTACGGGCGCAGCCAAGAGACCCAGTACTTC	CASTPYGRSQETQYF
many	TRBD1	TRBJ2-3	TRBV20-1	TGCAGTGCTAGAGATGCAGGACAGGGGGCAGATACGCAGTATTTT	CSARDAGQGADTQYF
many	NA	TRBJ1-2	TRBV7-8	TGTGCCAGCAGCGGGCACGAGGGGCGAGCTAACTATGGCTACACCTTC	CASSGHEGRANYGYTF
few	TRBD2	TRBJ2-4	TRBV20-1	TGCAGTGCTAGCCTTACCGGGACTAGCGGGAGTCTGACGGCCAAAAACATTCAGTACTTC	CSASLTGTSGSLTAKNIQYF
many	NA	TRBJ2-7	TRBV29-1	TGCAGCGGGGGTCACGGGGGCGCGTCCTACGAGCAGTACTTC	CSGGHGGASYEQYF
many	TRBD1	TRBJ1-5	TRBV20-1	TGCAGTGCTGGACAGGTCAATCAGCCCCAGCATTTT	CSAGQVNQPQHF
few	TRBD2	TRBJ2-1	TRBV20-1	TGCAGTGCTACCCCTGGCGGGGGGGCCAATAATGAGCAGTTCTTC	CSATPGGGANNEQFF
NA	NA	TRBJ2-4	TRBV4-2	TGTGCCAGCAGCCAAGATCTCGGGAACATTCAGTACTTC	CASSQDLGNIQYF
many	NA	TRBJ2-5	TRBV20-1	TGCAGTGCTAGAGAATTAGAGACCCAGTACTTC	CSARELETQYF
NA	NA	TRBJ2-2	TRBV5-1	TGCGCCAGCAGCTTGGATGTTAAGGGAGCTGGCGGGGAGCTGTTTTTT	CASSLDVKGAGGELFF
NA	TRBD1	TRBJ1-5	TRBV27	TGTGCCAGCAGCGCACTTTTCCCGGGACAGGTCAAAAATCAGCCCCAGCATTTT	CASSALFPGQVKNQPQHF
NA	TRBD1	TRBJ1-4	TRBV7-9	TGTGCCAGCAGGCCCTCAGGGACAGGACGAAATGAAAAACTGTTTTTT	CASRPSGTGRNEKLFF
many	NA	TRBJ2-2	TRBV7-3	TGTGCCAGCAGTCCCGGGTCTTTCACCGGGGAGCTGTTTTTT	CASSPGSFTGELFF
many	TRBD2	TRBJ2-1	TRBV28	TGTGCCAGCAGTCTCACCGGGACTACCGCTGAGCAGTTCTTC	CASSLTGTTAEQFF
many	NA	TRBJ2-7	TRBV29-1	TGCAGCGTTGTGGGGGAATCCTACGAGCAGTACTTC	CSVVGESYEQYF
many	NA	TRBJ2-4	TRBV20-1	TGCAGTGCTAGACCCCGTCTATGGACCAAAAACATTCAGTACTTC	CSARPRLWTKNIQYF
many	NA	TRBJ2-2	TRBV15	TGTGCCACCAGCAGGGCGAGCAGGGCCGGGGAGCTGTTTTTT	CATSRASRAGELFF
few	TRBD1	TRBJ2-6	TRBV6-5	TGTGCCAGCCGCCTTCAGGGGGATGCTGGGGCCAACGTCCTGACTTTC	CASRLQGDAGANVLTF
many	NA	TRBJ1-5	TRBV5-1	TGCGCCAGCAGCCCGGAGGGGCCTGGGCCCCAGCATTTT	CASSPEGPGPQHF
NA	NA	TRBJ1-1	TRBV24-1	TGTGCCACCAGTGATGGGGTGACTGAAGCTTTCTTT	CATSDGVTEAFF
few	TRBD2	TRBJ2-1	TRBV7-8	TGTGCCCCCAACCCTATGGGTGGCGGGAGAAGAGATGAGCAGTTCTTC	CAPNPMGGGRRDEQFF
NA	NA	TRBJ1-2	TRBV30	TGTGCCTGGAGTGTACGACGGAACTATGGCTACACCTTC	CAWSVRRNYGYTF